The 18 T cell receptor beta chains below were found in one sample sequenced in a study of low-dose radiotherapy and immunotherapy resistance in tumors (dated by TCRdb to the early 2020s). First-strand cDNA was synthesized with Superscript III and a set of TRAV- and TRBV-specific primers, covering both TCRalpha and TCRbeta chains. TCRs were amplified with Phusion for 20 PCR cycles, with a constant-region primer paired with the adapter attached to the V primers. TCRdb applied fastp at Q25 and MiXCR to the public reads, then kept only in-frame beta chains. Merged by CDR3 protein, the rows form single entries marked with the most common genes and DNA. The sample data list about 9,800 distinct CDR3 sequences, and around 40% of these were observed just once. Clones ranked in the top ten supply 5.5% to 6.5% of the sample. These receptors were obtained from a human donor with advanced metastatic prostate, ovarian, gallbladder or colorectal cancer (not recorded which). This table probably holds off-target reads from a library built for another chain.

This clonotype showed up just a few times. The chain couples TRBV20-1 to TRBJ2-5; D remains ambiguous. V lost 3 bases and J 3 bases, leaving 17 bases between the germline ends. From germline, CDR1 is DFQATT and CDR2 SNEGSKA (reference sequence). The CDR3 runs to 15 residues. The CDR3 nucleotides are TGCAGTGCTAGCGGCCTCGGCTCTTCTAAAGAGACCCAGTACTTC. Translating it yields CSASGLGSSKETQYF.

The chain uses TRBV24-1 and TRBJ2-3; D not resolved. Trimming took off 4 bases at V and 1 base at J, with 5 bases between the two ends. Germline V gene sequence: CDR1 KGHDR, CDR2 SFDVKD. The CDR3 contains 13 residues. In DNA, the CDR3 is TGTGCCACCAGTGAGGCCGGCACAGATACGCAGTATTTT. Translation: CATSEAGTDTQYF.

The chain links TRBV6-1 to TRBJ1-5, with D hard to call. V lost 7 bases, J lost 4 bases, and 14 bases lay in between. Per germline, CDR1 MNHNS and CDR2 SASEGT. The CDR3 has 14 amino acids. CDR3 DNA sequence: TGTGCCAGCATCCCCGGCGGGGAAAATCAGCCCCAGCATTTT. It yields the protein CASIPGGENQPQHF.

This clonotype is medium-sized in the sample. This sequence joins TRBV2 and TRBJ2-5; TRBD2 is a possible D gene (7 bases). CDR3 length: 14 amino acids. Germline CDR1 and CDR2: SNHLY and FYNNEI. Trimming shortened V by 7 bases and J by 5 bases, and 17 bases separated the two germline ends. CDR3 bases: TGTGCCAGCACCAGGGGCTCAGCGGGGGAGACCCAGTACTTC. Protein sequence: CASTRGSAGETQYF.

This chain uses TRBV20-1 with TRBJ2-2; TRBD1 matches 8 bases. The CDR3 contains 17 residues. Germline V CDR1 and CDR2: DFQATT, SNEGSKA (reference sequence). V shed 6 bases and J 3 bases; nucleotides not matched to a gene: 15. CDR3 amino acids: CSASPPRGRGYTGELFF. The DNA of the CDR3 is TGCAGTGCCAGCCCCCCCAGGGGGCGAGGGTACACCGGGGAGCTGTTTTTT.

This chain uses TRBV5-1 with TRBJ2-7; D remains unclear. V lost 4 bases and J 3 bases, leaving 14 bases between the germline ends. CDR3 length equals 14 residues. CDR1 SGHRS and CDR2 YFSETQ come from the germline V gene. The CDR3 reads CASSPDPTRYEQYF. DNA of the CDR3: TGCGCCAGCAGCCCGGACCCTACCCGCTACGAGCAGTACTTC.

The chain joins TRBV7-2 to TRBJ2-2; D call uncertain. V lost 1 base and J lost 2, with 2 bases in between. This CDR3 is 13 amino acids long. Germline V gene lookup returns CDR1 SGHTA and CDR2 FQGNSA. CDR3 sequence (DNA): TGTGCCAGCAGCTTAGATAACACCGGGGAGCTGTTTTTT. It encodes CASSLDNTGELFF.

This clonotype was observed a handful of times. The DNA for the CDR3 is TGTGCCAGCAGTTTCCACAGGGAGGGTGCTGAAGCTTTCTTT. It specifies CASSFHREGAEAFF. The gene calls are TRBV6-2 or TRBV6-3 and TRBJ1-1, with D possibly being TRBD1 (6 bases). CDR3 length: 14 amino acids. Trimming removed 4 bases from V and 6 bases from J, with 15 bases in between. Germline CDR1 reads MNHEY; CDR2 reads SVGEGT.

The chain recombines TRBV29-1 with TRBJ1-1; 7 nucleotides line up with TRBD1. Trimming took 6 bases from V and 1 from J; bases not matched to a gene: 5. The CDR3 runs 13 residues. Per germline, CDR1 SQVTM and CDR2 ANQGSEA. The CDR3 reads CSVVRDRNTEAFF. The CDR3 DNA follows: TGCAGCGTCGTCAGGGACAGGAACACTGAAGCTTTCTTT.

In this sample, this clonotype turned up a few times. V is TRBV30 and J is TRBJ1-1, with D possibly being TRBD1 (6 bases). Germline V gene lookup returns CDR1 GTSNPN and CDR2 SVGIG (reference sequence). CDR3 length: 13 amino acids. Trimming left V 2 bases short and J 8 bases short, with 15 bases between. The CDR3 region is CAWSRGQSKEAFF. In DNA form, the CDR3 reads TGTGCCTGGAGTAGAGGACAGTCCAAAGAAGCTTTCTTT.

The chain has TRBV2 and TRBJ1-2; tentative D call: TRBD1 (5 bases). CDR3 size: 14 residues. V was trimmed by 3 bases and J by 8 bases, leaving 16 bases between them. In germline, CDR1 is SNHLY, CDR2 FYNNEI. CDR3 bases: TGTGCCAGCAGTGACGACAGTGGAATTAGGGGCTACACCTTC. This gives the protein CASSDDSGIRGYTF.

The chain carries TRBV5-1 and TRBJ2-1; TRBD1 is a possible D gene (5 bases). V shed 0 bases and J shed 4 bases, with 14 bases lying between them. The germline CDR1 and CDR2 sequences are SGHRS and YFSETQ. CDR3 length equals 16 residues. Here the CDR3 reads CASSLAQVGSYNEQFF. As DNA, the CDR3 is TGCGCCAGCAGCTTGGCACAGGTTGGTTCTTACAATGAGCAGTTCTTC. Full variable domain (remainder filled in from reference TRBV5-1 and TRBJ2-1): KAGVTQTPRYLIKTRGQQVTLSCSPISGHRSVSWYQQTPGQGLQFLFEYFSETQRNKGNFPGRFSGRQFSNSRSEMNVSTLELGDSALYLCASSLAQVGSYNEQFFGPGTRLTVL.

The rearrangement links TRBV6-2 or TRBV6-3 to TRBJ2-3, with D tentatively TRBD1 (5 bases). Germline CDR1 MNHEY, CDR2 SVGEGT. V was trimmed by 5 bases and J by 0 bases, leaving 9 bases between them. The CDR3 totals 14 residues. CDR3 region: CASSARGSTDTQYF. In nucleotides, the CDR3 is TGTGCCAGCAGTGCTAGGGGAAGCACAGATACGCAGTATTTT.

The sample holds a few counts of this clonotype. The genes are TRBV7-3 and TRBJ1-1; D is perhaps TRBD1 (6 bases). V shed 0 bases and J shed 4 bases, with 12 bases lying between them. CDR1 SGHTA and CDR2 FQGTGA come from the germline V gene. The CDR3 has 15 residues. Written as DNA, the CDR3 is TGTGCCAGCAGCTTAACGGGGGCAGGGAGCACTGAAGCTTTCTTT. Translated, it gives CASSLTGAGSTEAFF.

In nucleotides, the CDR3 is TGTGCCAGCAGCCAAGAGGCCGCTGGGAGGACGGTAGGCTACACCTTC. This gives the protein CASSQEAAGRTVGYTF. The gene calls are TRBV3-1 and TRBJ1-2; D remains unclear. The CDR3 is made up of 16 amino acids. Trimming took off 0 bases at V and 8 bases at J, with 19 bases between the two ends. Germline CDR1 LGHDT, CDR2 YNNKEL (reference sequence).

The CDR3 bases are TGTGCCAGCAGAGCTAGCGGGAGCTCCTACAATGAGCAGTTCTTC. This codes for CASRASGSSYNEQFF. V usage is TRBV28 and J usage is TRBJ2-1; TRBD2 matches 10 bases. The CDR3 is made up of 15 amino acids. J lost 0 bases, V lost 6 bases, and 2 bases had no gene match. Germline-derived CDR1 and CDR2 are MDHEN and SYDVKM.

This chain uses TRBV10-3 with TRBJ2-4, with 10 positions matching TRBD2. The V gene's germline CDR1 is ENHRY and CDR2 SYGVKD. The CDR3 totals 13 residues. Trimming took 3 bases from V and 9 from J; bases not matched to a gene: 2. DNA of the CDR3: TGTGCCATCAGTGATCTAGCGGGGGTCATTCAGTACTTC. Translating it yields CAISDLAGVIQYF.

The V call is TRBV6-2 or TRBV6-3, the J call TRBJ1-2; D gene uncertain. The CDR3 length is 15 residues. Germline CDR1 MNHEY, CDR2 SVGEGT. V lost 5 bases and J 2 bases, leaving 15 bases between the germline ends. The CDR3 DNA is TGTGCCAGCAGTGAAGCGTCAGGAGCAAACTATGGCTACACCTTC. Translated, it gives CASSEASGANYGYTF.